Following are 14 T cell receptor beta chains from one sample sequenced in a study of identical twins. MiXCR was run by TCRdb on the 5' RACE reads, yielding one entry per CDR3 protein. The data contain about 530,000 distinct CDR3 sequences, roughly 15% of them singletons. These same data were also listed under a study on yellow fever vaccine responses in identical twins.

Sequenced: CD4+ T cells sorted from blood. The receptors derive from a young woman in good health.

The chain links TRBV12-3 or TRBV12-4 to TRBJ2-7, with TRBD1 identical over 8 bases. Trimming removed 7 bases from V and 4 bases from J; junction bases left unmatched: 3. The CDR3 is 12 residues long. The CDR3 is CASTGTGYEQYF. The CDR3 region has the DNA TGTGCCAGCACCGGGACAGGTTACGAGCAGTACTTC.

The chain recombines TRBV6-1 with TRBJ2-7; no clear D. Germline CDR1 MNHNS, CDR2 SASEGT. CDR3 length: 12 amino acids. V shed 7 bases and J shed 0 bases, with 7 bases lying between them. The CDR3 coding sequence is TGTGCCAGCAAAGGCAGCTCCTACGAGCAGTACGTC. It encodes CASKGSSYEQYV.

This clonotype appeared once. The chain has TRBV7-9 and TRBJ2-5; TRBD1 aligns across 9 bases. J lost 2 bases, V lost 8 bases, and 3 bases had no gene match. In germline, CDR1 is SEHNR, CDR2 FQNEAQ (reference sequence). The CDR3 is 13 residues long. This CDR3 is CASHGQGQETQYF. CDR3 coding DNA: TGTGCCAGCCACGGACAGGGGCAAGAGACCCAGTACTTC.

This clonotype was seen a few times. The V call is TRBV6-1, the J call TRBJ2-7; D is possibly TRBD1 (6 bases). The CDR3 has 15 residues. With 4 bases removed from V and 7 bases from J, the gap between germline ends came to 20 bases. Germline loops: CDR1 MNHNS, CDR2 SASEGT. In DNA form, the CDR3 reads TGTGCCAGCAGTGCCTCAACAGGGTTCAAGAGGGAGCAGTACTTC. This encodes CASSASTGFKREQYF.

The chain carries TRBV20-1 and TRBJ2-1; 9 nucleotides match TRBD2. The CDR3 has 15 residues. Trimming took 1 base from V and 8 from J; bases not matched to a gene: 9. Looked up from germline, CDR1 is DFQATT and CDR2 is SNEGSKA (reference sequence). CDR3 protein: CSARGKSGGSDEQFF. The CDR3 nucleotides read TGCAGTGCTAGAGGCAAGAGCGGGGGGTCGGATGAGCAGTTCTTC.

This clonotype was seen many times. The chain joins TRBV7-7 to TRBJ2-1, with D uncertain. Germline CDR1 reads SSHAT; CDR2 reads FNYEAQ (reference sequence). Trimming pared 3 bases from V and 8 bases from J, leaving 17 bases between. This CDR3 spans 15 amino acids. This chain's CDR3 is CASSLGGSSRDEQFF. In DNA, the CDR3 is TGTGCCAGCAGCTTGGGTGGTAGTAGCCGGGATGAGCAGTTCTTC. The full variable domain, its missing parts supplied by reference TRBV7-7 and TRBJ2-1, is GAGVSQSPRYKVTKRGQDVTLRCDPISSHATLYWYQQALGQGPEFLTYFNYEAQPDKSGLPSDRFSAERPEGSISTLTIQRTEQRDSAMYRCASSLGGSSRDEQFFGPGTRLTVL.

The rearrangement joins TRBV24-1 to TRBJ2-1; 11 nucleotides match TRBD2. The V and J ends lost 4 bases and 12 bases, in that order; junction bases with no gene match: 10. Germline V gene lookup returns CDR1 KGHDR and CDR2 SFDVKD. The CDR3 length is 15 residues. The CDR3 loop reads CATSDLAGGPQGQFF. The CDR3, as DNA: TGTGCCACCAGTGACCTAGCGGGGGGCCCTCAGGGGCAGTTCTTC.

The chain employs TRBV5-1 and TRBJ2-5, with D possibly matching TRBD2 (6 bases). V was trimmed by 4 bases and J by 4 bases, leaving 20 bases between them. Germline V gene data show CDR1 as SGHRS and CDR2 as YFSETQ. The CDR3 consists of 16 residues. The CDR3 loop reads CASSPSDGSLRETQYF. CDR3 bases: TGCGCCAGCAGCCCCTCGGACGGGAGCTTGAGAGAGACCCAGTACTTC.

The chain joins TRBV29-1 to TRBJ2-1; the match to TRBD1 covers 9 bases. This CDR3 contains 20 residues. The V gene end was trimmed by 3 bases and the J gene end by 1 base; junction bases not matched to a gene: 19. CDR1 is SQVTM and CDR2 is ANQGSEA in the germline V gene. CDR3 residues: CSVDHRRWTGDTFSYNEQFF. The CDR3 DNA is TGCAGCGTTGATCACCGGCGTTGGACAGGGGACACCTTTTCCTACAATGAGCAGTTCTTC.

This clonotype was counted a few times. The chain employs TRBV24-1 and TRBJ2-1; D perhaps matches TRBD1 (6 bases). The germline V gene encodes CDR1 KGHDR and CDR2 SFDVKD. The ends were cut back, 3 bases at V and 6 bases at J, with 17 bases in the middle. This CDR3 comprises 16 residues. The CDR3 sequence: CATSDPEGRGGNEQFF. The CDR3 DNA reads TGTGCCACCAGTGATCCCGAGGGGCGAGGGGGCAATGAGCAGTTCTTC.

This sequence joins TRBV25-1 and TRBJ2-6, with D possibly being TRBD1 (6 bases). Germline assignment: CDR1 MGHDK and CDR2 SYGVNS. The CDR3 has 15 residues. The ends were cut back, 6 bases at V and 2 bases at J, with 11 bases in the middle. This CDR3 is CASSDTGTGANVLTF. DNA of the CDR3: TGTGCCAGCAGCGACACAGGGACTGGGGCCAACGTCCTGACTTTC.

This clonotype was detected only a few times. The chain combines TRBV5-1 with TRBJ1-5; D might be TRBD1 (6 bases). The CDR3 is 13 residues long. Germline loops: CDR1 SGHRS, CDR2 YFSETQ. V lost 5 bases to trimming and J lost 4 bases, with 10 bases between them. The CDR3 region is CASRAGDNQPQHF. The CDR3 nucleotides read TGCGCCAGCAGGGCAGGGGATAATCAGCCCCAGCATTTT.

The rearrangement uses TRBV20-1 and TRBJ2-7; D may be TRBD1 (6 bases). Deletions cut 3 bases from V and 3 bases from J, with 18 bases between. The length of the CDR3 is 15 residues. CDR1 DFQATT and CDR2 SNEGSKA come from the germline V gene (reference sequence). The CDR3 bases are TGCAGTGCTAGTCCCCCCGCAGGGGTGGGCTACGAGCAGTACTTC. Residues: CSASPPAGVGYEQYF.

This chain joins TRBV12-3 or TRBV12-4 and TRBJ2-1; TRBD2 is a possible D gene (7 bases). The ends were cut back, 6 bases at V and 3 bases at J, with 21 bases in the middle. CDR3 size: 17 residues. CDR3 residues: CASSTGTPGLHYNEQFF. Written as DNA, the CDR3 is TGTGCCAGCAGCACAGGGACACCGGGACTACACTACAATGAGCAGTTCTTC.